This T cell receptor (beta chain) was captured by sequencing in a study of blood T cell repertoires in COVID-19. Study background: The United States, Italy and Spain provided the acute and convalescent COVID-19 samples. T cells, B-cell-depleted T cells, or PBMCs provided the cDNA or gDNA that served as material.

Looked up from germline, CDR1 is LGHDT and CDR2 is YNNKEL (reference sequence). The CDR3 length is 14 residues. As regards this clone: The junction does not match germline at one end; this may be a read error.

Original processing methods: Nucleated cell number was recorded as an estimate derived from reference gene primer amplification. The assay was immunoSEQ multiplex PCR, and TCRdb's table has in-frame clones only and misses some. That table furnishes V, J and clone size, whereas the DNA furnished D and trimming. The sample consists of about 200,000 clones, 75% to 85% of them appearing once. The receptor was derived from a woman aged 80 or older with COVID-19, enrolled during active disease. This chain links TRBV3-1 (or the pseudogene TRBV3-2) with TRBJ2-3; 8 bases map to TRBD2. The sample taken for sequencing was peripheral blood. In nucleotides, the CDR3 is TGTGCCAGCAGCCAAGGGGCCAGCGGGGGCCGTAATGATTTT. Encoded protein: CASSQGASGGRNDF.